This T cell receptor (beta chain) was sequenced for a study of T-cell reconstitution after alpha-beta-depleted transplantation in children listed by TCRdb under 2016. About the investigation overall: Using TCR repertoire profiling, the study quantitatively followed how T-cell immune reconstitution unfolded in children after TCRalphabeta/CD19-depleted allogeneic hematopoietic cell transplantation.

Libraries came from PCR. Data came from an Illumina HiSeq 2500. Molecular barcoding was employed in the preparation of TCR libraries, with unique molecular identifiers being used to normalize TCRbeta repertoire quantification. TCRdb itself trimmed the public reads at Q25 with fastp, ran MiXCR and retained productive beta chains. Rows with a matching CDR3 protein are joined into one entry that keeps the most common DNA and genes. The sample includes some 300,000 distinct CDR3 sequences, with nearly 8% observed a single time. The ten top clones hold 9.1% of the sample. Between the V and J ends, shortened by 8 bases and 8 bases respectively, the junction contains 18 bases. As encoded in the germline V gene, CDR1 is SGHTA while CDR2 is FQGNSA. The CDR3 has 13 amino acids, counting the end cysteine and phenylalanine. CDR3 DNA only is kept here, 39 bases in frame from base 1. In this sample, this clonotype turned up a few times. Its antigen specificity is not known. No clone much larger than this one lies a single base away; base qualities are absent.

Per the publication, the treatment or condition label means: allogeneic hematopoietic cell transplantation with graft depleted of TCRalphabeta T cells and CD19 B cells. The transplant recipients were children given TCRalphabeta/CD19-depleted allogeneic hematopoietic cell grafts. Overall study outcomes, separate from this receptor: The apparently early recovery of alphabetaT-cell counts about two months after transplant reportedly depended on only several hundred rapidly expanded clones that came from non-depleted graft cells. In some patients, the high TCRbeta diversity seen at day 60 was put down to recipient T cells and intrathymic progenitors that had survived conditioning. Hyperexpanded clone frequencies declined over subsequent months; after one year, T-cell counts and TCRbeta diversity were mostly attributed to newly produced T cells.

Here the sequenced sample was peripheral blood, taken 360 days after TCRalphabeta/CD19-depleted stem cell transplant. This sequence uses TRBV7-2 and TRBJ1-2, with no confidently assigned D gene. The receptor was isolated from a female patient between 2 and 15 years old who had a stem cell transplant for Fanconi anemia, so the T cells may come from the graft donor. Here is the DNA: TGTGCCAGCGCGTTAAGCCCTATGGGAGGCTACACCTTC. Its product reads: CASALSPMGGYTF.